The 7 T cell receptor beta chains below come from one sample, sequenced in a study of T cell responses to AZD1222 COVID-19 vaccine. The assay was immunoSEQ multiplex PCR, and TCRdb's table has in-frame clones only and misses some. The sample holds some 130,000 clones, 80% to 90% seen once. The starting material was peripheral blood, obtained on day 0 of AZD1222 vaccination. All receptors derive from an adult in good health.

V gene TRBV7-9 combines with J gene TRBJ1-6; 9 bases fit TRBD1. CDR1 and CDR2 (germline): SEHNR, FQNEAQ (reference sequence). The trim removed 6 bases at V and 5 bases at J, leaving 5 bases unmatched. This CDR3 has 15 amino acids. The DNA for the CDR3 is TGTGCCAGCAGACCGTGGACAGGGGATAATTCACCCCTCCACTTT. This sequence encodes CASRPWTGDNSPLHF.

V gene TRBV5-1 combines with J gene TRBJ2-7; 7 bases fit TRBD1. Looked up from germline, CDR1 is SGHRS and CDR2 is YFSETQ. The CDR3 loop spans 15 amino acids. With 2 bases clipped from V and 6 bases from J, the junction kept 11 bases outside the gene matches. CDR3 sequence (DNA): TGCGCCAGCAGCTTTCTCGACAGGGTCGGCGCCGAGCAGTACTTC. It codes for CASSFLDRVGAEQYF. Full variable domain (rest looked up from reference TRBV5-1 and TRBJ2-7): KAGVTQTPRYLIKTRGQQVTLSCSPISGHRSVSWYQQTPGQGLQFLFEYFSETQRNKGNFPGRFSGRQFSNSRSEMNVSTLELGDSALYLCASSFLDRVGAEQYFGPGTRLTVT.

This chain joins TRBV27 and TRBJ2-1; 8 bases map to TRBD2. V trimming: 6 bases; J trimming: 3 bases; junction bases outside the gene matches: 7. CDR3 length: 15 residues. Looked up from germline, CDR1 is MNHEY and CDR2 is SMNVEV (reference sequence). The CDR3 nucleotides read TGTGCCAGCAGCACGGGACTAGACAACTACAATGAGCAGTTCTTC. Translated: CASSTGLDNYNEQFF.

The V call is TRBV5-1, the J call TRBJ1-1, with D perhaps TRBD1 (6 bases). The CDR3 extends over 14 amino acids. V dropped 3 bases and J dropped 1 base, with 10 bases sitting between them. Looked up from germline, CDR1 is SGHRS and CDR2 is YFSETQ. This CDR3 reads CASSSPGQNTEAFF. The CDR3 region has the DNA TGCGCCAGCAGCTCCCCGGGACAGAACACTGAAGCTTTCTTT.

The chain has TRBV7-2 and TRBJ1-5; no firm D call. The CDR3 totals 14 residues. Germline V gives CDR1 SGHTA, CDR2 FQGNSA. Trimming left V 4 bases short and J 4 bases short, with 11 bases between. The CDR3 DNA is TGTGCCAGCAGCTATAAGGGCTCTAATCAGCCCCAGCATTTT. Translation: CASSYKGSNQPQHF.

The V and J genes are TRBV6-1 and TRBJ1-3; 9 positions agree with TRBD1. The V gene end was trimmed by 2 bases and the J gene end by 6 bases; junction bases not matched to a gene: 5. This CDR3 has 15 residues. Germline V lookup: CDR1 MNHNS, CDR2 SASEGT. This CDR3 reads CASSELWDRENTIYF. CDR3 DNA: TGTGCCAGCAGTGAATTATGGGACAGGGAAAACACCATATATTTT.

The V and J genes are TRBV6-2 or TRBV6-3 and TRBJ2-6; 7 nucleotides align to TRBD1. With V trimmed by 2 bases and J by 2 bases, 15 bases remained unmatched. The CDR3 covers 20 residues. The germline CDR1 and CDR2 sequences are MNHEY and SVGEGT. The CDR3 DNA is TGTGCCAGCAGTTACGCTCACTTCCCCCGACAGGGTGCTGGGGCCAACGTCCTGACTTTC. This codes for CASSYAHFPRQGAGANVLTF.